The following is a T cell receptor beta chain sequence with its context. This record belongs to a study of blood T cell repertoires in COVID-19. CDR1 and CDR2 from the germline V gene are SQVTM and ANQGSEA. The ends were cut back, 6 bases at V and 0 bases at J, with 11 bases in the middle. This CDR3 comprises 13 residues. Only in-frame clones appear in the TCRdb table, and some are missing; sequencing was by immunoSEQ multiplex PCR. The table includes 300,000 to 450,000 clones, approximately 87% detected once. The sequencing input was PBMCs or T cells enriched from blood (not recorded which). This rearrangement joins TRBV29-1 to TRBJ1-1; perhaps TRBD1 as D (5 bases). The receptor was isolated from a man aged 40-50 years in a cohort exposed to, infected with or recovered from COVID-19 (not recorded which). The CDR3 loop is CSVGDSMNTEAFF. CDR3 sequence (DNA): TGCAGCGTCGGAGACAGCATGAACACTGAAGCTTTCTTT. Filled out from reference TRBV29-1 and TRBJ1-1, the complete variable domain reads SAVISQKPSRDICQRGTSLTIQCQVDSQVTMMFWYRQQPGQSLTLIATANQGSEATYESGFVIDKFPISRPNLTFSTLTVSNMSPEDSSIYLCSVGDSMNTEAFFGQGTRLTVV.